Below, 18 T cell receptor beta chains from the same sample are listed, as sequenced in a study of blood T cell repertoires in COVID-19. Sequencing was performed with immunoSEQ multiplex PCR; in TCRdb, only in-frame clones are kept and a portion is missing. The sample contains about 300,000 clones, 70% to 90% of which appear only once. Sequenced material: peripheral blood. Every receptor here comes from a man aged 70-80 years with acute or convalescent COVID-19.

V gene TRBV6-2 or TRBV6-3 combines with J gene TRBJ1-1; D is perhaps TRBD1 (5 bases). Germline-derived CDR1 and CDR2 are MNHEY and SVGEGT. The V and J ends lost 5 bases and 3 bases respectively, with 10 bases between them. The CDR3 totals 13 residues. The DNA of the CDR3 is TGTGCCAGCAGTGTTGACAGCTACACTGAAGCTTTCTTT. Translating gives CASSVDSYTEAFF.

The rearrangement links TRBV11-3 to TRBJ2-3, with D possibly TRBD1 on 5 matching bases. V gave up 6 bases and J gave up 0 bases, with 13 bases separating them. From germline, CDR1 is SGHNT and CDR2 YENEEA. The CDR3 covers 15 residues. The CDR3 DNA sequence: TGTGCCAGCAGTCTTAGGGGTGGGAGCACAGATACGCAGTATTTT. The encoded protein is CASSLRGGSTDTQYF.

V is TRBV28 and J is TRBJ2-5, with D maybe TRBD2 (8 bases). The germline gives CDR1 MDHEN, CDR2 SYDVKM. The V and J ends lost 6 bases and 3 bases respectively, with 17 bases between them. The length of the CDR3 is 15 residues. The CDR3 is CASSEAGDRKETQYF. CDR3 DNA sequence: TGTGCCAGCAGCGAAGCGGGGGACAGAAAAGAGACCCAGTACTTC. The full variable domain, with the rest looked up from reference TRBV28 and TRBJ2-5, is DVKVTQSSRYLVKRTGEKVFLECVQDMDHENMFWYRQDPGLGLRLIYFSYDVKMKEKGDIPEGYSVSREKKERFSLILESASTNQTSMYLCASSEAGDRKETQYFGPGTRLLVL.

J is TRBJ1-5 and V is TRBV28; TRBD1 aligns across 10 bases. CDR3 length: 18 amino acids. V lost 6 bases to trimming and J lost 1 base; unmatched junction nucleotides: 12. Germline assignment: CDR1 MDHEN and CDR2 SYDVKM. CDR3 DNA sequence: TGTGCCAGCAGGTTAGGCGGGACAGGGGTCATGAGCAATCAGCCCCAGCATTTT. Encoded protein: CASRLGGTGVMSNQPQHF. Looking up the rest from reference TRBV28 and TRBJ1-5 gives the full variable domain: DVKVTQSSRYLVKRTGEKVFLECVQDMDHENMFWYRQDPGLGLRLIYFSYDVKMKEKGDIPEGYSVSREKKERFSLILESASTNQTSMYLCASRLGGTGVMSNQPQHFGDGTRLSIL.

CDR3 sequence reads: CSVLPRTGGGGTEAFF. The CDR3 coding sequence is TGCAGCGTTCTTCCTCGGACAGGGGGAGGCGGCACTGAAGCTTTCTTT. The chain has TRBV29-1 and TRBJ1-1; 10 bases map to TRBD1. The CDR3 runs to 16 residues. Germline lookup yields CDR1 SQVTM and CDR2 ANQGSEA. After removal of 5 bases from V and 4 bases from J, the junction contained 13 bases not matched to a gene.

This clone was observed a single time. The gene calls are TRBV2 and TRBJ2-7, with D possibly being TRBD1 (6 bases). Germline V gene data show CDR1 as SNHLY and CDR2 as FYNNEI. V was trimmed by 8 bases and J by 2 bases, leaving 19 bases between them. The CDR3 contains 15 residues. DNA for the CDR3: TGTGCCAGCTTAGACCCGGGACATAGAGCCTACGAGCAGTACTTC. Protein sequence: CASLDPGHRAYEQYF.

This chain uses TRBV11-2 with TRBJ2-1, with 8 bases matching TRBD1. V trimming: 5 bases; J trimming: 3 bases; junction bases outside the gene matches: 6. The CDR3 totals 15 residues. Germline CDR1 is SGHAT and CDR2 is FQNNGV. The CDR3 nucleotides are TGTGCCAGCAGCAGTCGACAGGGGCTCTACAATGAGCAGTTCTTC. Translated, it gives CASSSRQGLYNEQFF.

This clone was recorded only once. The chain recombines TRBV5-1 with TRBJ2-7; 7 positions agree with TRBD2. Germline assignment: CDR1 SGHRS and CDR2 YFSETQ. J was trimmed by 6 bases and V by 7 bases; bases with no gene match: 10. The CDR3 sequence is 13 residues long. CDR3 DNA: TGCGCCAGCGGGCGGGAGACTCTAAGCGAGCAGTACTTC. Translating it yields CASGRETLSEQYF. The whole variable domain, remainder taken from reference TRBV5-1 and TRBJ2-7, is KAGVTQTPRYLIKTRGQQVTLSCSPISGHRSVSWYQQTPGQGLQFLFEYFSETQRNKGNFPGRFSGRQFSNSRSEMNVSTLELGDSALYLCASGRETLSEQYFGPGTRLTVT.

V is TRBV3-1 (or the pseudogene TRBV3-2) and J is TRBJ2-7; D possibly corresponds to TRBD2 (6 bases). The V end was cut by 1 base, the J end by 3 bases, with 16 bases between. The CDR3 runs 16 residues. Germline V gene lookup returns CDR1 LGHDT and CDR2 YNNKEL (reference sequence). DNA for the CDR3: TGTGCCAGCAGCCAAGGGGAGGCAGGGAATAACTACGAGCAGTACTTC. This translates into CASSQGEAGNNYEQYF.

Worth noting for this clone: Germline is not matched at one junction end, which may reflect a read error. The rearrangement joins TRBV24-1 to TRBJ2-1; 8 bases line up with TRBD1. The CDR3 totals 10 residues. The V gene's germline CDR1 is KGHDR and CDR2 SFDVKD. The CDR3 loop reads CATSDWTGLF. CDR3 DNA sequence: TGTGCCACCAGTGATTGGACAGGGCTCTTC.

CDR3 in amino acids: CSASGAYNEQFF. In nucleotides, the CDR3 is TGCAGTGCTAGTGGGGCTTACAATGAGCAGTTCTTC. The chain links TRBV20-1 to TRBJ2-1; D is perhaps TRBD1 (5 bases). Germline CDR1 DFQATT, CDR2 SNEGSKA (reference sequence). V dropped 3 bases and J dropped 4 bases, with 7 bases sitting between them. The CDR3 runs 12 residues.

The gene calls are TRBV5-4 and TRBJ2-3; weak D call: TRBD2 (6 bases). V was trimmed by 4 bases and J by 1 base, leaving 16 bases between them. Germline-derived CDR1 and CDR2 are SGHNT and YYREEE (reference sequence). The CDR3 contains 16 residues. CDR3 nucleotides: TGTGCCAGCAGCCCCGAACCGGGGGTGGGCACAGATACGCAGTATTTT. Translation: CASSPEPGVGTDTQYF.

The chain couples TRBV7-9 to TRBJ1-1; 8 bases map to TRBD1. Germline V gene sequence: CDR1 SEHNR, CDR2 FQNEAQ (reference sequence). V gave up 6 bases and J gave up 6 bases; unmatched junction bases: 6. CDR3 length: 13 residues. CDR3 nucleotide sequence: TGTGCCAGCAGTGACAGGGGAATCGCTGAAGCTTTCTTT. Its translation is CASSDRGIAEAFF. Full variable domain (rest looked up from reference TRBV7-9 and TRBJ1-1): DTGVSQNPRHKITKRGQNVTFRCDPISEHNRLYWYRQTLGQGPEFLTYFQNEAQLEKSRLLSDRFSAERPKGSFSTLEIQRTEQGDSAMYLCASSDRGIAEAFFGQGTRLTVV.

This clone was seen just once. The chain joins TRBV7-3 to TRBJ2-5; D possibly corresponds to TRBD2 (7 bases). This CDR3 comprises 15 residues. Germline lookup yields CDR1 SGHTA and CDR2 FQGTGA. Trimming left V 2 bases short and J 2 bases short, with 12 bases between. CDR3 loop: CASSLDGGRQETQYF. DNA of the CDR3: TGTGCCAGCAGCTTAGACGGGGGGCGACAAGAGACCCAGTACTTC. The full variable domain, in which reference TRBV7-3 and TRBJ2-5 provide the parts outside the CDR3, is GAGVSQTPSNKVTEKGKYVELRCDPISGHTALYWYRQSLGQGPEFLIYFQGTGAADDSGLPNDRFFAVRPEGSVSTLKIQRTERGDSAVYLCASSLDGGRQETQYFGPGTRLLVL.

Only a few counts were recorded for this clone. CDR3 sequence reads: CASLLGRTDTQYF. CDR3 DNA: TGTGCCAGCCTCTTGGGCAGGACAGATACGCAGTATTTT. The chain uses TRBV12-3 or TRBV12-4 and TRBJ2-3; D unclear. This CDR3 has 13 residues. V lost 8 bases and J lost 3, with 12 bases in between.

The chain has TRBV24-1 and TRBJ1-5; D is undetermined. Germline CDR1 is KGHDR and CDR2 is SFDVKD. The CDR3 loop spans 13 amino acids. V gave up 2 bases and J gave up 9 bases, with 10 bases separating them. The CDR3: CATSDSLRGPQHF. The CDR3 bases are TGTGCCACCAGTGATTCTTTACGGGGGCCCCAGCATTTT.

The chain links TRBV7-8 to TRBJ2-7; perhaps TRBD1 as D (6 bases). With 1 base removed from V and 6 bases from J, the gap between germline ends came to 22 bases. This CDR3 comprises 17 residues. CDR1 SGHVS and CDR2 FQNEAQ come from the germline V gene. DNA for the CDR3: TGTGCCAGCAGCTTAGTACCCCCGGGACACGGATCGTCCGAGCAGTACTTC. This sequence encodes CASSLVPPGHGSSEQYF.

This chain joins TRBV6-6 and TRBJ1-6, with 8 bases aligning to TRBD1. The CDR3 runs to 16 residues. Germline CDR1 reads MNHNY; CDR2 reads SVGAGI (reference sequence). The V and J ends lost 7 bases and 9 bases, in that order; junction bases with no gene match: 14. Here the CDR3 reads CASTDQSTGTGSPLHF. As DNA, the CDR3 is TGTGCCAGCACCGACCAAAGCACCGGGACAGGTTCACCCCTCCACTTT.